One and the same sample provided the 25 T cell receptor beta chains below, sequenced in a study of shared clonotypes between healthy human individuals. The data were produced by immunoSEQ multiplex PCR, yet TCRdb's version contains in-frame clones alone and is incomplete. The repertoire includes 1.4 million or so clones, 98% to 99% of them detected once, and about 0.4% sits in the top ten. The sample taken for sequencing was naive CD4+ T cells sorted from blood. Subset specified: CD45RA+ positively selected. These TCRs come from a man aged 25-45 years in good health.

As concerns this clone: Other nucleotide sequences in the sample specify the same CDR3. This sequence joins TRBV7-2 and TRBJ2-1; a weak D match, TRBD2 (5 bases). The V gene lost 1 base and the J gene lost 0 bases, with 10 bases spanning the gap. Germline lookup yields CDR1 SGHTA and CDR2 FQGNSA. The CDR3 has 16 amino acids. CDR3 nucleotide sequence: TGTGCCAGCAGCTTAGTAGGAGGCAGCTCCTACAATGAGCAGTTCTTC. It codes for CASSLVGGSSYNEQFF.

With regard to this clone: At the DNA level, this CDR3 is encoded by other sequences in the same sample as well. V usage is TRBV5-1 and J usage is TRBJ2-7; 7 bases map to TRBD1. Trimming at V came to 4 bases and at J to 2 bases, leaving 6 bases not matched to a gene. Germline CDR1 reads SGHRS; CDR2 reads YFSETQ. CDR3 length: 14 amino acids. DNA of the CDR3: TGCGCCAGCAGCAGTGGGGGACAGACCTACGAGCAGTACTTC. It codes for CASSSGGQTYEQYF.

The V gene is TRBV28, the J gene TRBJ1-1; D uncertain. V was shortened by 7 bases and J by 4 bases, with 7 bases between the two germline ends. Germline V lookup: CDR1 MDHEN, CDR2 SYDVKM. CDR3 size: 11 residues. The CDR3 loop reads CASKISTEAFF. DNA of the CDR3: TGTGCCAGCAAAATCAGCACTGAAGCTTTCTTT.

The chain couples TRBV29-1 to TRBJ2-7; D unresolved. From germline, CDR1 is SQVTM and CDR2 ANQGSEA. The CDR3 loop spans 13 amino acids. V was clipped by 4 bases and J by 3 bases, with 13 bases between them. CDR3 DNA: TGCAGCGTTGGGACCAGGCTCTTCTACGAGCAGTACTTC. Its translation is CSVGTRLFYEQYF.

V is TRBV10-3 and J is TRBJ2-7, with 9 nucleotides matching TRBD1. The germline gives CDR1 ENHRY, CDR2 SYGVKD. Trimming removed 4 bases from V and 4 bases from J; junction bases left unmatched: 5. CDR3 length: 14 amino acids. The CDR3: CAISAGTGWYEQYF. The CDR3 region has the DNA TGTGCCATCAGTGCCGGGACAGGGTGGTACGAGCAGTACTTC.

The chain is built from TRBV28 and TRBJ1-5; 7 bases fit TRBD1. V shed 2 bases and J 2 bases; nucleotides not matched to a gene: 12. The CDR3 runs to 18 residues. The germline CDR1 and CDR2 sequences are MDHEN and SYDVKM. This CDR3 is CASSLGSAGGLGNQPQHF. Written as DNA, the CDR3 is TGTGCCAGCAGTTTAGGAAGCGCAGGGGGATTAGGCAATCAGCCCCAGCATTTT.

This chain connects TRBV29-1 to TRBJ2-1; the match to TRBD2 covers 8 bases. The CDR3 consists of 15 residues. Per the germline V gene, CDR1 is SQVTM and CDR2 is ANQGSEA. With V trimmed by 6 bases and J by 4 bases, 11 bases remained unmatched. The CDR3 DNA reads TGCAGCGTCTCCAGGGCCGGGAGGGTATACAATGAGCAGTTCTTC. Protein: CSVSRAGRVYNEQFF.

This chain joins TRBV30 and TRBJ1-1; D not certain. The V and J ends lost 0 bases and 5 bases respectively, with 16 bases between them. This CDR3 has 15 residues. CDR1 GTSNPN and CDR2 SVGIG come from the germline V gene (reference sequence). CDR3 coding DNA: TGTGCCTGGAGTGTTGGAGCTTCAATGGGGACTGAAGCTTTCTTT. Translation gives CAWSVGASMGTEAFF.

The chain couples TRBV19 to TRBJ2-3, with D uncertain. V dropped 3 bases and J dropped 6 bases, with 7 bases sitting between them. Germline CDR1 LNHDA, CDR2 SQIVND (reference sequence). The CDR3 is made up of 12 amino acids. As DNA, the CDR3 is TGTGCCAGTAGTATCAGCTTGGATACGCAGTATTTT. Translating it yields CASSISLDTQYF.

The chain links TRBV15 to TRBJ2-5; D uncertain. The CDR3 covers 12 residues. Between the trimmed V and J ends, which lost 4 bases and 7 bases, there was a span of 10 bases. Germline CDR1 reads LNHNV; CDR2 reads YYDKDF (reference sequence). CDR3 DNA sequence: TGTGCCACCAGCAAAGATCCCGGGACCCAGTACTTC. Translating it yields CATSKDPGTQYF.

The CDR3, as DNA: TGCGCCAGCAGGACAGGGGCCACCTCCTACAATGAGCAGTTCTTC. It translates to CASRTGATSYNEQFF. The chain is built from TRBV5-1 and TRBJ2-1, with 8 bases fitting TRBD1. Germline values: CDR1 SGHRS, CDR2 YFSETQ. The CDR3 totals 15 residues. Losses at the gene ends were 5 bases for V and 0 bases for J; bases not matched to a gene: 4. Together with reference TRBV5-1 and TRBJ2-1, the CDR3 gives the full variable domain: KAGVTQTPRYLIKTRGQQVTLSCSPISGHRSVSWYQQTPGQGLQFLFEYFSETQRNKGNFPGRFSGRQFSNSRSEMNVSTLELGDSALYLCASRTGATSYNEQFFGPGTRLTVL.

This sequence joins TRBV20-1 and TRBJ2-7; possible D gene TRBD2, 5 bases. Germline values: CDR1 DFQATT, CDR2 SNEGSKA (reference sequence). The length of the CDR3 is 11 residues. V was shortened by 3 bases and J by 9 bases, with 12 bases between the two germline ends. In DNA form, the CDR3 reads TGCAGTGCTAGTAGGGAAGGAGGGCAGTACTTC. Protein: CSASREGGQYF.

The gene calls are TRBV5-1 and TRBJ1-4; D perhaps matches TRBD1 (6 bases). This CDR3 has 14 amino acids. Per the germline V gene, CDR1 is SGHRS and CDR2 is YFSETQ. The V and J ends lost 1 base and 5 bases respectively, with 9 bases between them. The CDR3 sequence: CASSLTQGNEKLFF. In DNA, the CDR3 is TGCGCCAGCAGCTTGACACAGGGAAATGAAAAACTGTTTTTT.

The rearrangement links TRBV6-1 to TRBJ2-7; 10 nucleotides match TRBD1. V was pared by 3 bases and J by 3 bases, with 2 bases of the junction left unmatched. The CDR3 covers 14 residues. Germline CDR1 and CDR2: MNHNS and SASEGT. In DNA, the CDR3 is TGTGCCAGCAGTGATTGGACAGGGGGCTACGAGCAGTACTTC. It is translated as CASSDWTGGYEQYF.

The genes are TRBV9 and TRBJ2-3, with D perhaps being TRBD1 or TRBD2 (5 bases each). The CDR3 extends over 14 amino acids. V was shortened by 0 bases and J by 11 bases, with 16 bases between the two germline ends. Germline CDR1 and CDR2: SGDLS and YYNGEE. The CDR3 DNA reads TGTGCCAGCAGCGTAGATGTCGGGACGAGAGAGCAGTATTTT. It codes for CASSVDVGTREQYF.

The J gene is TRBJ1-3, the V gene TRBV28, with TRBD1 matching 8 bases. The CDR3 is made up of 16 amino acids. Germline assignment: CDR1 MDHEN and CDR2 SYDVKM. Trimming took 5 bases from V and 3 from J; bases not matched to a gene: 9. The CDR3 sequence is CASSPGQGQNGNTIYF. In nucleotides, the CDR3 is TGTGCCAGCAGTCCCGGACAGGGACAAAATGGAAACACCATATATTTT.

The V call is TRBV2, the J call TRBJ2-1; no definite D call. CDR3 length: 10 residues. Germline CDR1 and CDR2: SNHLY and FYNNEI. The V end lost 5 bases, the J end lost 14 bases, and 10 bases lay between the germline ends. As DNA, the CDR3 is TGTGCCAGCAGTCCACGGCTTGAGTTCTTC. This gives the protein CASSPRLEFF. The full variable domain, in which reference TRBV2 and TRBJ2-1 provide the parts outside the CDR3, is EPEVTQTPSHQVTQMGQEVILRCVPISNHLYFYWYRQILGQKVEFLVSFYNNEISEKSEIFDDQFSVERPDGSNFTLKIRSTKLEDSAMYFCASSPRLEFFGPGTRLTVL.

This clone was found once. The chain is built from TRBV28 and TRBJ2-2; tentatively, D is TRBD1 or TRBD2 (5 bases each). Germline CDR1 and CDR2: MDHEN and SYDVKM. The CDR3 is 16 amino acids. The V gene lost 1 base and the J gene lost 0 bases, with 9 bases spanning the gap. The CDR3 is CASSLSGTPNTGELFF. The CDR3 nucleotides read TGTGCCAGCAGTTTATCCGGGACCCCGAACACCGGGGAGCTGTTTTTT.

CDR3 in DNA: TGTGCCAGCAGTTTCCTACGGGACAAGTCCTACGAGCAGTACTTC. Translating it yields CASSFLRDKSYEQYF. This chain uses TRBV6-5 with TRBJ2-7, with D possibly TRBD1 on 6 matching bases. Trimming left V 4 bases short and J 1 base short, with 14 bases between. CDR1 is MNHEY and CDR2 is SVGAGI in the germline V gene. The CDR3 is 15 residues long.

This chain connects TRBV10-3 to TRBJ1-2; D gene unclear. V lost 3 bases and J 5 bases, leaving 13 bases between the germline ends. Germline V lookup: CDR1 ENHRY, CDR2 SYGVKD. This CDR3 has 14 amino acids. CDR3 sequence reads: CAISDPGFSYGYTF. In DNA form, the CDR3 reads TGTGCCATCAGTGATCCGGGGTTCTCGTATGGCTACACCTTC.

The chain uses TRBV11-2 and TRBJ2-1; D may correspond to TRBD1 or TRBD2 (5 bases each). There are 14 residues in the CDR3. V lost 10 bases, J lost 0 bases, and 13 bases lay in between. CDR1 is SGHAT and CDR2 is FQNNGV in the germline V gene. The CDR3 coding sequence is TGTGCCATCTCCGGGACCGTCTCCTACAATGAGCAGTTCTTC. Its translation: CAISGTVSYNEQFF.

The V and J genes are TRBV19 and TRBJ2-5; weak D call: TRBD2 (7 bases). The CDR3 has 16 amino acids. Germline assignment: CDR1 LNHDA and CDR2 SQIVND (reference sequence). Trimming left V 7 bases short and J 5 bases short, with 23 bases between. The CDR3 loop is CASTNSPTGLGETQYF. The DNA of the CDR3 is TGTGCCAGTACCAATTCCCCGACAGGACTAGGGGAGACCCAGTACTTC. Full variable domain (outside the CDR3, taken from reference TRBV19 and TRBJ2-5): DGGITQSPKYLFRKEGQNVTLSCEQNLNHDAMYWYRQDPGQGLRLIYYSQIVNDFQKGDIAEGYSVSREKKESFPLTVTSAQKNPTAFYLCASTNSPTGLGETQYFGPGTRLLVL.

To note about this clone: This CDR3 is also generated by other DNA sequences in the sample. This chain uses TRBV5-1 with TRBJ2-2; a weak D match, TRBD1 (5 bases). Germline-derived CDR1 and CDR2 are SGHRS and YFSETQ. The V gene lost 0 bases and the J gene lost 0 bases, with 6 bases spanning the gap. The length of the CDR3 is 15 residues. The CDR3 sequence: CASSLGGSNTGELFF. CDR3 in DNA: TGCGCCAGCAGCTTGGGGGGCTCGAACACCGGGGAGCTGTTTTTT.

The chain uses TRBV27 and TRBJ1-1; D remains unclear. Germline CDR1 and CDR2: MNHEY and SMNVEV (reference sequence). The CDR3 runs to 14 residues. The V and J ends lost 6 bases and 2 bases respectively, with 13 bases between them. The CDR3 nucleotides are TGTGCCAGCAGCTACCGGGAAGCCAACACTGAAGCTTTCTTT. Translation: CASSYREANTEAFF.

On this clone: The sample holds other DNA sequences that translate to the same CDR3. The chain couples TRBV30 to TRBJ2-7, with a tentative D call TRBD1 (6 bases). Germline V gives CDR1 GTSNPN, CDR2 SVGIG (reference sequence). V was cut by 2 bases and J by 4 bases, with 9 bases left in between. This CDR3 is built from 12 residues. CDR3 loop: CAWSTGPYEQYF. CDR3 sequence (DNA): TGTGCCTGGAGTACAGGGCCATACGAGCAGTACTTC.